What follows are 21 T cell receptor beta chains derived from one specimen sequenced in a study of blood T cells in healthy people across ages. The authors ran a second PCR of roughly 6 to 12 cycles using a sample-barcoded 5' primer and a J-beta primer mix. Each CDR3 protein is one row after TCRdb ran MiXCR on the 5' RACE reads. The table has some 940,000 distinct CDR3 sequences, around 29% seen once. The sample was also linked to a second study, of T cells of mothers and their children.

Sequenced material: blood. The receptors derive from a woman aged 40 to 50 in good health.

Regarding this clonotype: The junction departs from germline at one end; a sequencing error may be responsible. The J gene is TRBJ1-2, the V gene TRBV5-4; 11 bases fit TRBD1. The CDR3 is made up of 15 amino acids. Germline V lookup: CDR1 SGHNT, CDR2 YYREEE (reference sequence). For the CDR3, the DNA is TGTGCCAGCAGCCCGGACAGGGGGCCTAACTACGGCTACACCTTC. This translates into CASSPDRGPNYGYTF.

The sample holds a few counts of this clonotype. CDR3 DNA sequence: TGCAGCGTTGCCGGGACAGGGCAGGGTGGCTACACCTTC. Its protein product is CSVAGTGQGGYTF. The chain uses TRBV29-1 and TRBJ1-2, with TRBD1 identical over 9 bases. CDR1 is SQVTM and CDR2 is ANQGSEA in the germline V gene. J gave up 7 bases and V 4 bases, and 7 bases lay outside the gene matches. The CDR3 is 13 residues long.

The sample holds a few counts of this clonotype. The gene calls are TRBV6-5 and TRBJ2-1; TRBD2 is a possible D gene (5 bases). Gene TRBJ2-7 matches the end of the DNA better, so the J call may be wrong. The germline V gene has CDR1 MNHEY and CDR2 SVGAGI. The CDR3 is 15 residues long. The CDR3 DNA is TGTGCCAGCAGTTACGAGGGCTACACCTACAATGAGCAGTACTTC. As protein: CASSYEGYTYNEQYF.

The chain joins TRBV12-3 or TRBV12-4 to TRBJ1-4; D unclear. The CDR3 runs to 14 residues. V was trimmed by 3 bases and J by 4 bases, leaving 9 bases between them. In DNA, the CDR3 is TGTGCCAGCAGTTTCGGACGGGGTAATGAAAAACTGTTTTTT. Translated: CASSFGRGNEKLFF.

There are a few counts of this clonotype. V gene TRBV7-9 combines with J gene TRBJ2-7, with 7 bases that match TRBD2. In germline, CDR1 is SEHNR, CDR2 FQNEAQ (reference sequence). CDR3 length equals 15 residues. Germline trimming cut 0 bases from V and 5 bases from J; bases unmatched to any gene: 7. CDR3 residues: CASSLAGRGTHEQYF. CDR3 in DNA: TGTGCCAGCAGCTTAGCGGGGAGGGGTACCCACGAGCAGTACTTC.

The chain couples TRBV10-3 to TRBJ1-2; tentatively, D is TRBD1 (5 bases). Germline CDR1 reads ENHRY; CDR2 reads SYGVKD. V lost 3 bases to trimming and J lost 4 bases, with 18 bases between them. The CDR3 contains 16 residues. The CDR3 loop is CAISDGAAGRLYGYTF. DNA of the CDR3: TGTGCCATCAGTGATGGGGCGGCAGGGAGACTCTATGGCTACACCTTC.

The rearrangement joins TRBV12-3 or TRBV12-4 to TRBJ2-1; no definite D call. V was pared by 2 bases and J by 5 bases, with 13 bases between. The CDR3 is made up of 15 amino acids. The DNA for the CDR3 is TGTGCCAGCAGTTTACCAGGTTTCCAAAACAATGAGCAGTTCTTC. It specifies CASSLPGFQNNEQFF.

Many counts were recorded for this clonotype. The chain employs TRBV5-6 and TRBJ2-1; D remains unclear. CDR3 size: 16 residues. V lost 0 bases and J 0 bases, leaving 10 bases between the germline ends. Per germline, CDR1 SGHDT and CDR2 YYEEEE. The CDR3 loop reads CASSLEGINSYNEQFF. The CDR3 nucleotides read TGTGCCAGCAGCTTGGAAGGTATTAACTCCTACAATGAGCAGTTCTTC.

This clonotype was recorded a few times. The V and J genes are TRBV6-1 and TRBJ1-1, with unresolved D. CDR1 is MNHNS and CDR2 is SASEGT in the germline V gene. The CDR3 sequence is 13 residues long. V dropped 6 bases and J dropped 1 base, with 9 bases sitting between them. The CDR3, as DNA: TGTGCCAGCAGAGTCCCAGGGAACACTGAAGCTTTCTTT. Protein product: CASRVPGNTEAFF.

This clonotype turned up a few times. V is TRBV5-1 and J is TRBJ1-4, with a weak D call TRBD1 (6 bases). The germline V gene encodes CDR1 SGHRS and CDR2 YFSETQ. Trimming removed 4 bases from V and 5 bases from J, with 9 bases in between. The CDR3 is 13 residues long. CDR3 DNA: TGCGCCAGCAGCACGGGACAAAATGAAAAACTGTTTTTT. This gives the protein CASSTGQNEKLFF.

The chain joins TRBV7-6 to TRBJ2-7; 11 nucleotides align to TRBD2. This CDR3 contains 13 residues. V was clipped by 3 bases and J by 7 bases; unmatched bases: 2. The germline V gene has CDR1 SGHVS and CDR2 FNYEAQ. As DNA, the CDR3 is TGTGCCAGCAGCTTTAGCGGGAGGGCAGAGCAGTACTTC. It is translated as CASSFSGRAEQYF.

About this clonotype: One end of the junction does not line up with germline, which may come from a read error. V usage is TRBV11-2 and J usage is TRBJ1-2; D call uncertain. CDR1 and CDR2 from the germline V gene are SGHAT and FQNNGV. The CDR3 sequence is 14 residues long. In nucleotides, the CDR3 is TGTGCCAGCAGCTCTGGGTTGAGAGGTTATGGCCACACCTTC. It is translated as CASSSGLRGYGHTF.

The gene calls are TRBV14 and TRBJ1-2, with D tentatively TRBD1 (5 bases). V was pared by 0 bases and J by 5 bases, with 10 bases between. CDR3 length equals 14 residues. Germline V gene sequence: CDR1 SGHDN, CDR2 FVKESK. The CDR3 region is CASSQDLGGYGYTF. CDR3 DNA: TGTGCCAGCAGCCAAGATCTTGGGGGTTATGGCTACACCTTC.

This clonotype has ten or more counts. The chain employs TRBV7-9 and TRBJ2-7, with D unclear. The V and J ends lost 5 bases and 3 bases respectively, with 11 bases between them. The germline V gene has CDR1 SEHNR and CDR2 FQNEAQ (reference sequence). CDR3 length equals 13 residues. DNA of the CDR3: TGTGCCAGCAGCCCTAGGGCGTTCTACGAGCAGTACTTC. It is translated as CASSPRAFYEQYF.

This clonotype was recorded a few times. V gene TRBV5-5 combines with J gene TRBJ1-1, with unresolved D. Germline-derived CDR1 and CDR2 are SGHKS and YYEKEE (reference sequence). The CDR3 has 12 amino acids. V lost 0 bases to trimming and J lost 13 bases, with 13 bases between them. The CDR3 spells CASSLDSGFGFF. As DNA, the CDR3 is TGTGCCAGCAGCTTGGATTCGGGGTTCGGTTTCTTT.

This clonotype has only a few counts. The DNA of the CDR3 is TGTGCCAGCAGCCTGAAGCCGGGACACCTCATGAACACTGAAGCTTTCTTT. Residues: CASSLKPGHLMNTEAFF. The rearrangement links TRBV5-6 to TRBJ1-1, with a tentative D call TRBD1 (6 bases). The CDR3 length is 17 residues. V was cut by 4 bases and J by 0 bases, with 19 bases left in between. From germline, CDR1 is SGHDT and CDR2 YYEEEE.

V gene TRBV20-1 combines with J gene TRBJ2-5; 10 bases map to TRBD2. Germline-derived CDR1 and CDR2 are DFQATT and SNEGSKA (reference sequence). Unmatched junction bases numbered 13, after V lost 1 base and J lost 11 bases. The CDR3 loop spans 15 amino acids. This CDR3 is CSARGLAGAYNEQYF. As DNA, the CDR3 is TGCAGTGCTAGAGGACTAGCGGGTGCATACAATGAGCAGTACTTC.

This clonotype was counted many times. J is TRBJ2-7 and V is TRBV12-3 or TRBV12-4; maybe TRBD1 (5 bases). CDR3 size: 13 residues. The V end lost 8 bases, the J end lost 4 bases, and 15 bases lay between the germline ends. The CDR3 protein is CASQGLRAYEQYF. The CDR3, as DNA: TGTGCCAGCCAGGGTTTAAGAGCGTACGAGCAGTACTTC.

The chain uses TRBV28 and TRBJ2-3, with TRBD2 matching over 7 bases. With 7 bases clipped from V and 2 bases from J, the junction kept 12 bases outside the gene matches. The CDR3 runs 16 residues. CDR1 is MDHEN, CDR2 SYDVKM, per germline. The CDR3 DNA sequence: TGTGCCAGCACCAACACTGGGGGGGTGGACACAGATACGCAGTATTTT. Translated: CASTNTGGVDTDTQYF.

This clonotype appeared many times. At one boundary the junction diverges from the germline segment, which might be a read error. The chain uses TRBV12-3 or TRBV12-4 and TRBJ2-3, with D uncertain. The CDR3 spans 14 residues. The CDR3 here is CASSLVLSTDTQYF. As DNA, the CDR3 is TGTGCCAGCAGCTTAGTGCTAAGTACAGATACGCAGTATTTT.

The chain's CDR3 is CASSLTTSTEAFF. The CDR3 nucleotides are TGTGCCAGCAGTCTAACAACGAGCACTGAAGCTTTCTTT. This chain uses TRBV12-3 or TRBV12-4 with TRBJ1-1, with no clear D. This CDR3 comprises 13 residues. V was pared by 5 bases and J by 4 bases, with 11 bases between.